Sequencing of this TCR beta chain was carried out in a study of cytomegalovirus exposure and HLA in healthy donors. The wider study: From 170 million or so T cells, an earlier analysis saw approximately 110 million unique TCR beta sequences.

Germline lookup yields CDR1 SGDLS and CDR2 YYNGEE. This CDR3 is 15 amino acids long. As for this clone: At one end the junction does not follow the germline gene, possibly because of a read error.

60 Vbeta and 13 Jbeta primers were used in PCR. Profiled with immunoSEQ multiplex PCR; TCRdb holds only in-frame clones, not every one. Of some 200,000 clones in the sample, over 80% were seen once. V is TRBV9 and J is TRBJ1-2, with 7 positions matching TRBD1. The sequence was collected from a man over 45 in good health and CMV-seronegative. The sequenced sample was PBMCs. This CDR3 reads CASSVRQGGFYGYAF. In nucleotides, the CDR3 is TGTGCCAGCAGCGTTCGCCAGGGGGGTTTCTATGGCTACGCCTTC.